This TCR beta chain was documented in a study of read filtering for tumor transcriptome and immune sequencing. This clonotype was recorded at least ten times. The library was built from about 400 ng RNA with molecular barcoded adaptors for alpha/delta and beta/gamma chains. Using its own MiXCR run on the reads, TCRdb lists one record per CDR3 protein. The data show fewer than 30,000 distinct CDR3 sequences, 20% to 25% seen once. The CDR3 has 15 residues. Germline lookup yields CDR1 SGHRS and CDR2 YFSETQ. Trimming cost V 4 bases and J 8 bases; bases outside gene matches: 10. The receptor comes from a donor aged 40 or older with multiple myeloma. Sequencing used a population of CD138-negative cells sorted from bone marrow. This chain links TRBV5-1 with TRBJ2-1; 9 nucleotides align to TRBD2. In DNA form, the CDR3 reads TGCGCCAGCAGCCCGGGACTAGCCGTTACAGATGAGCAGTTCTTC. It yields the protein CASSPGLAVTDEQFF.